This TCR beta chain was retrieved from a study of shared clonotypes between healthy human individuals. CDR3 size: 15 residues. V trimming: 7 bases; J trimming: 3 bases; junction bases outside the gene matches: 5. Germline loops: CDR1 MNHNS, CDR2 SASEGT. CD45RO-negative, CCR7-positively selected cells formed the naive CD8 fraction, excluding terminally differentiated effector memory CD45RA+ cells. On this clone itself: The target antigen is unknown.

Study-wide results and limits: The researchers took only blood, and tissue repertoires probably look different. Relative to their counterparts shared across all four donors, non-shared clonotypes exhibited diminished generation probabilities.

For each subset, genomic DNA was distributed in equal portions over several immunoSEQ plates. In the original workflow: Filtering of immunoSEQ junctional sequences could not match full-length read filtering. TCRdb's copy holds only in-frame clones and misses some; the assay was immunoSEQ multiplex PCR. Clonal size and the V and J genes are those of that table, whereas D and trimming came from the DNA. The data hold approximately 740,000 clones, with 85% to 95% observed a single time. The specimen sequenced was naive CD8+ T cells sorted from blood. The rearrangement uses TRBV6-1 and TRBJ2-3; 12 positions match TRBD2. The source is a man aged 25 to 40 in good health. CDR3 sequence reads: CASTRTSGRTDTQYF. The CDR3 nucleotides are TGTGCCAGCACTAGAACTAGCGGGAGGACAGATACGCAGTATTTT.